This is a list of T cell receptor beta chains from one sample in a study of blood T cell repertoires in COVID-19. The table came from immunoSEQ multiplex PCR; TCRdb's copy has only in-frame clones and leaves some out. The top ten hold around 2.6% of the sample, which has about 240,000 clones, approximately 86% seen once. The specimen was PBMCs or T cells enriched from blood (not recorded which). The origin of the receptors is a woman in her thirties with acute COVID-19. The CDR3 runs from the conserved cysteine through the conserved F or W. Fields, in order: V gene, J gene, clone size, CDR3 protein. Clone size is not always given. Where it is, it says once, few, many or a class for expanded clones.

>TRBV24-1|TRBJ2-7|-
CATIDGLLICPYEQYF
>TRBV6-5|TRBJ2-1|-
CASNSGGSYNEQFF
>TRBV9|TRBJ2-3|-
CASSASQGLSTDTQYF
>TRBV6-1|TRBJ1-5|once
CASSEAGQNNQPQHF
>TRBV28|TRBJ1-1|-
CASRQGGGSRVEAFF
>TRBV7-2|TRBJ1-5|-
CASSSLGPTQPQHF
>TRBV4-3|TRBJ1-2|-
CASSQDWGSGYTF
>TRBV4-1|TRBJ2-5|-
CASSPSTSQETQYF
>TRBV11-1|TRBJ2-7|once
CASSFPGYEQYF
>TRBV2|TRBJ2-7|-
CASSVNRAYEQYF
>TRBV10-2|TRBJ2-5|-
CASALAGVQETQYF
>TRBV4-1|TRBJ2-7|-
CASSQDRGSYEQYF
>TRBV7-6|TRBJ1-1|-
CASSSRVETEAFF
>TRBV9|TRBJ2-7|-
CASSPDSASYEQYF
>TRBV7-2|TRBJ1-4|few
CASSLGGTGALNEKLFF
>TRBV7-2|TRBJ1-1|-
CASSLQNTEAFF
>TRBV3-1/TRBV3-2|TRBJ1-1|-
CASSRGGNTEAFF
>TRBV3-1/TRBV3-2|TRBJ2-6|-
CASSQARLEVSGANVLTF
>TRBV27|TRBJ2-1|once
CASSFGGSYNEQFF
>TRBV4-1|TRBJ2-7|-
CASSQVTWAGQHEQYF
>TRBV5-4|TRBJ2-3|-
CASTLRAGGTDTQYF
>TRBV11-2|TRBJ2-7|-
CASSLASSRGSYEQYF
>TRBV7-9|TRBJ2-2|-
CASSQGAGELFF
>TRBV4-1|TRBJ1-2|-
CASSQDGRANYGYTF
>TRBV4-3|TRBJ1-4|-
CASSQGEGATNEKLFF
>TRBV5-1|TRBJ2-7|-
CASSFSRSEQYF
>TRBV4-1|TRBJ1-3|-
CASSRRAAGLSGNTIYF
>TRBV10-3|-|-
CAFPGPSGVSSYNEQFF
>TRBV7-2|TRBJ2-1|-
CASSLAKTENEQFF
>TRBV10-1|TRBJ1-1|-
CASSGVRGEAFF
>TRBV12-5|TRBJ2-1|-
CASGLTRGFNNEQFF
>TRBV19|TRBJ2-7|-
CASSSDRGTWEQYF
>TRBV4-1|TRBJ1-1|-
CASSPGGGREKAFF
>TRBV25-1|TRBJ2-7|-
CASSVPSGVEQYF
>TRBV5-6|TRBJ2-3|-
CASSLVVTTADTQYF
>TRBV3-1/TRBV3-2|TRBJ1-1|-
CASKQNSNTEAFF
>TRBV20-1|TRBJ1-3|-
CSASRGSSGNTIYF
>TRBV27|TRBJ2-3|-
CASSSGLALGTQYF
>TRBV7-8|TRBJ2-7|-
CASSLGQGAGSYEQYF
>TRBV5-4|TRBJ2-2|-
CASSRDSVNTGELFF
>TRBV7-6|TRBJ2-7|-
CASSPSGAAYEQYF
>TRBV2|TRBJ1-5|once
CASSGDRDQPQHF
>TRBV15|TRBJ1-4|-
CATSSEGVTGEKLFF
>TRBV11-3|TRBJ2-2|-
CASSLGQGARTGELFF
>TRBV7-9|TRBJ1-2|-
CASSLGQNPLYGYTF
>TRBV6-5|TRBJ1-4|-
CASAYGTGNEKLFF
>TRBV12-3/TRBV12-4|TRBJ1-2|few
CASSPGEIYGYTF
>TRBV15|TRBJ1-6|-
CATSRDGMGGGSPLHF
>TRBV4-1|TRBJ1-2|few
CASSQGAPGGNYGYTF
>TRBV7-9|TRBJ2-4|-
CASSPPESWRAKNIQYF
>TRBV25-1|TRBJ1-3|-
CASALQGSGNTIYF
>TRBV6-6|TRBJ2-7|-
CASSRRQGPFYEQYF
>TRBV24-1|TRBJ1-5|-
CATSQTGVGQPQHF
>TRBV3-1/TRBV3-2|TRBJ2-6|-
CASSQEAGASGANVLTF
>TRBV10-2|TRBJ2-1|-
CASSVRGFGNEQFF
>TRBV2|TRBJ1-1|-
CASSRDSENTEAFF
>TRBV11-3|TRBJ1-5|-
CASSLKDPYRVRNQPQHF